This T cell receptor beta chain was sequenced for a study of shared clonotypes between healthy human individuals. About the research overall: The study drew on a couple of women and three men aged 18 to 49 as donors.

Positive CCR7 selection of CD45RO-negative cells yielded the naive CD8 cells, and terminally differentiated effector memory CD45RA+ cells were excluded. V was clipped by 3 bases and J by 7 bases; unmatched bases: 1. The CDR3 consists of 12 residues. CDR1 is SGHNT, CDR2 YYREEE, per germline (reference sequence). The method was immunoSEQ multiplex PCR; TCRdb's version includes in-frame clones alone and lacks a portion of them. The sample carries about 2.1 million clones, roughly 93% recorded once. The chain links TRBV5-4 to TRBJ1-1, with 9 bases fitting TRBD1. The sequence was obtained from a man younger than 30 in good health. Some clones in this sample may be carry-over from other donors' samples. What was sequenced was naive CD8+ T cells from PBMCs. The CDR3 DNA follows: TGTGCCAGCAGCTGGGGACAGGGTGAAGCTTTCTTT. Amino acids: CASSWGQGEAFF.